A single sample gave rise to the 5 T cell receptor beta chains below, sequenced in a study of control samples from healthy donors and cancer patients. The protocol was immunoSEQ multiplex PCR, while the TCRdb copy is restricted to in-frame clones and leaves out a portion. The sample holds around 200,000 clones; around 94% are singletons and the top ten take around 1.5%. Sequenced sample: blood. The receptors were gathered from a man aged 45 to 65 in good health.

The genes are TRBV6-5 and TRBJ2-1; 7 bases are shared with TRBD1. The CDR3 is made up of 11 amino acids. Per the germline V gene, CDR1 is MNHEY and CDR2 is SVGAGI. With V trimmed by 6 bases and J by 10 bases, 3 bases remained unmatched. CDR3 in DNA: TGTGCCAGCAGGGACAGGCAGGAGCAGTTCTTC. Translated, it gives CASRDRQEQFF.

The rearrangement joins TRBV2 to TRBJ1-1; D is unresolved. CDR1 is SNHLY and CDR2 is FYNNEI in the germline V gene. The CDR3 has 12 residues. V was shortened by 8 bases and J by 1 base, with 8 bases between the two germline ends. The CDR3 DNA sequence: TGTGCCAGCTGTACGGGGAACACTGAAGCTTTCTTT. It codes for CASCTGNTEAFF. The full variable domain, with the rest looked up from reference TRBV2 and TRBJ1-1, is EPEVTQTPSHQVTQMGQEVILRCVPISNHLYFYWYRQILGQKVEFLVSFYNNEISEKSEIFDDQFSVERPDGSNFTLKIRSTKLEDSAMYFCASCTGNTEAFFGQGTRLTVV.

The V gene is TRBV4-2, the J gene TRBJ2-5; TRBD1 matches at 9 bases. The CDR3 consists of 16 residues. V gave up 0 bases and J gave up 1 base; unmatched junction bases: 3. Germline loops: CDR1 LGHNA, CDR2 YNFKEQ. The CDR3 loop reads CASSQDRDRAQETQYF. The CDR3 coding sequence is TGTGCCAGCAGCCAAGATAGGGACAGGGCCCAAGAGACCCAGTACTTC.

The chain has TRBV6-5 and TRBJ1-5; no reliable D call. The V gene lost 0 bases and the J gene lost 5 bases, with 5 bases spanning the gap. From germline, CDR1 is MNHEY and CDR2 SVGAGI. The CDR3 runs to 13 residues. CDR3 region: CASSYSLHQPQHF. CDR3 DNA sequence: TGTGCCAGCAGTTACTCCCTGCATCAGCCCCAGCATTTT.

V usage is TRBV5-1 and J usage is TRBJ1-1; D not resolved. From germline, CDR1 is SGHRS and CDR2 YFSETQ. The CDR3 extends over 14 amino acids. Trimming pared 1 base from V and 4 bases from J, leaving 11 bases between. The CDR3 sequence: CASSLNPGGTEAFF. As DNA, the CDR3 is TGCGCCAGCAGCTTGAATCCCGGCGGCACTGAAGCTTTCTTT.